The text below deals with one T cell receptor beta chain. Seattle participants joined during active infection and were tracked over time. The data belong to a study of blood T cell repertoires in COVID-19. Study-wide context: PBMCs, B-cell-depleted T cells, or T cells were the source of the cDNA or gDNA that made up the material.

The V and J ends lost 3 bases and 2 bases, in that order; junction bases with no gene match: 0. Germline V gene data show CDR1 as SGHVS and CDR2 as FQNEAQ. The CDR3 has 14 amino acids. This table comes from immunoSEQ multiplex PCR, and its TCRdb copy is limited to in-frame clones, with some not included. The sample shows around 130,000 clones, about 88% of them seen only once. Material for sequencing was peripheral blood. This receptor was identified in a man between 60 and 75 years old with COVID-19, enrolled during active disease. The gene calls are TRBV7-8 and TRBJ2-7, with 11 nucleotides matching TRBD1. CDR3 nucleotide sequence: TGTGCCAGCAGCTTGGACAGGGGGCCCTACGAGCAGTACTTC. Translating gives CASSLDRGPYEQYF.